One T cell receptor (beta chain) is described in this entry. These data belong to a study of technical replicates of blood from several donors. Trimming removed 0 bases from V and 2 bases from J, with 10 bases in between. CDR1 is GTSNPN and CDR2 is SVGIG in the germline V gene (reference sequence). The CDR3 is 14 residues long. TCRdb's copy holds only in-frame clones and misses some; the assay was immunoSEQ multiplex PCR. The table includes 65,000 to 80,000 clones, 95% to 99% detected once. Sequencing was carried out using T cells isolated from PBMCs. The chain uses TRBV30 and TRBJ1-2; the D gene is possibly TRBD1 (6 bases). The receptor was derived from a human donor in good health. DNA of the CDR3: TGTGCCTGGAGTGTAAAGGGGACAAACTATGGCTACACCTTC. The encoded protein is CAWSVKGTNYGYTF.